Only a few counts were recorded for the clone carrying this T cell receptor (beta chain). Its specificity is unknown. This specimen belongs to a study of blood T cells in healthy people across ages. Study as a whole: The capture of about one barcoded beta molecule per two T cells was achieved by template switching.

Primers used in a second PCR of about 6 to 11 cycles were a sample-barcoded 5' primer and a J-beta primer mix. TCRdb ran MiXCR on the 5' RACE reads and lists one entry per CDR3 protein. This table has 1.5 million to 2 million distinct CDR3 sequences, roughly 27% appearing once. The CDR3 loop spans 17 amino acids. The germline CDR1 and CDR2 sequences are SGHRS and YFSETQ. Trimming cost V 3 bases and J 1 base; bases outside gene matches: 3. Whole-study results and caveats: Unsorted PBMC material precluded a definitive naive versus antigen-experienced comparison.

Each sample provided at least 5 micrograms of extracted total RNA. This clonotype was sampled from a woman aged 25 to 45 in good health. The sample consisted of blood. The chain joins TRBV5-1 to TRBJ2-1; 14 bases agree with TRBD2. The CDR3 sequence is CASSSTSGRGSYNEQFF. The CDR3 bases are TGCGCCAGCAGCTCGACTAGCGGGAGGGGGTCCTACAATGAGCAGTTCTTC.